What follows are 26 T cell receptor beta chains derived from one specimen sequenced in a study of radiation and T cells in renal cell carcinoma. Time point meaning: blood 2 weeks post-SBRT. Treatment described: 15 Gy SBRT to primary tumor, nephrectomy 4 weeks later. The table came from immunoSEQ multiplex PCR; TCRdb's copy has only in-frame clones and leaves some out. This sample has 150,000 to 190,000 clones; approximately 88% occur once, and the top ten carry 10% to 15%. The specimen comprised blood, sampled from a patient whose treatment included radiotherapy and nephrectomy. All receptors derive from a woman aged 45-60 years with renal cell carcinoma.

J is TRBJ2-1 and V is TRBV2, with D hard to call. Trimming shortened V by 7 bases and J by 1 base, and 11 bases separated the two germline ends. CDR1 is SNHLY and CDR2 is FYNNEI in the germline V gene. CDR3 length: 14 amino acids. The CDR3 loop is CASTWTVSYNEQFF. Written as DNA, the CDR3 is TGTGCCAGCACTTGGACGGTATCCTACAATGAGCAGTTCTTC.

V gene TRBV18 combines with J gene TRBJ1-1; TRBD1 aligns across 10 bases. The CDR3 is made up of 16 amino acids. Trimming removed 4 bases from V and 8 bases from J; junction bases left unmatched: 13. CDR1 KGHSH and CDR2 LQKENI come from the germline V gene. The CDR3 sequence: CASSLGSGTGAPEAFF. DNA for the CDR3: TGTGCCAGCTCACTGGGGTCCGGGACAGGGGCGCCAGAAGCTTTCTTT.

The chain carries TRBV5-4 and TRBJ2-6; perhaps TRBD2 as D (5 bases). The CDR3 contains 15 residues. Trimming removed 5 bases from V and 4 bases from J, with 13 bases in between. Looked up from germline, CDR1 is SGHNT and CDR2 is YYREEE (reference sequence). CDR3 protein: CASRYGVSGANVLTF. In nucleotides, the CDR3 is TGTGCCAGCAGGTACGGGGTATCCGGGGCCAACGTCCTGACTTTC.

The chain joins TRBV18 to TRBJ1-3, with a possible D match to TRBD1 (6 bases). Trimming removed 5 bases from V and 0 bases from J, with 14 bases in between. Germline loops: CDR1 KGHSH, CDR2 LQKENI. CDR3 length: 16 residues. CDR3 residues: CASSNRTDSSGNTIYF. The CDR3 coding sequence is TGTGCCAGCTCAAATCGGACGGACAGCTCTGGAAACACCATATATTTT.

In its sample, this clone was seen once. The chain's CDR3 is CASSPLARSGNTIYF. CDR3 in DNA: TGTGCCAGCTCACCTCTCGCCCGCTCTGGAAACACCATATATTTT. This chain uses TRBV18 with TRBJ1-3; D not resolved. Germline-derived CDR1 and CDR2 are KGHSH and LQKENI. The V end lost 3 bases, the J end lost 0 bases, and 9 bases lay between the germline ends. The CDR3 has 15 residues. The variable domain in full, completed from reference TRBV18 and TRBJ1-3, reads NAGVMQNPRHLVRRRGQEARLRCSPMKGHSHVYWYRQLPEEGLKFMVYLQKENIIDESGMPKERFSAEFPKEGPSILRIQQVVRGDSAAYFCASSPLARSGNTIYFGEGSWLTVV.

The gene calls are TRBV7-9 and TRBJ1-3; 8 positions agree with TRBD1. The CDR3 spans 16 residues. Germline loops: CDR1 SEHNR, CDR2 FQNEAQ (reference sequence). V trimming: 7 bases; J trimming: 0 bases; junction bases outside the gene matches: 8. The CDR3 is CASIIMDRDSGNTIYF. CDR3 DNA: TGTGCCAGCATCATCATGGACAGGGACTCTGGAAACACCATATATTTT.

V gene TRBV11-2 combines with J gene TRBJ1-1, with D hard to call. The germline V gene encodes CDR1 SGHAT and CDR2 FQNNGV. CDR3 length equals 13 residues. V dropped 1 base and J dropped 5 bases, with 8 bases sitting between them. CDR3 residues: CASSLVSGTEAFF. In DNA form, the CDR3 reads TGTGCCAGCAGCTTAGTGAGTGGGACTGAAGCTTTCTTT.

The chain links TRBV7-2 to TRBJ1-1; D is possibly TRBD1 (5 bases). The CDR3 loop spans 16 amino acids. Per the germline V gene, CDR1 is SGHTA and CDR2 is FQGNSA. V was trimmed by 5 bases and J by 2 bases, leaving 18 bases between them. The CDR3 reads CASSRSGERANTEAFF. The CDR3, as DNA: TGTGCCAGCAGCCGATCGGGGGAACGGGCAAACACTGAAGCTTTCTTT.

The CDR3: CASSLDSFVTGNSPLHF. The CDR3 DNA follows: TGTGCCAGCAGCTTAGATAGTTTCGTGACAGGGAATTCACCCCTCCACTTT. The chain carries TRBV11-2 and TRBJ1-6, with 7 bases fitting TRBD1. The germline V gene encodes CDR1 SGHAT and CDR2 FQNNGV. V shed 0 bases, J shed 7 bases, and the junction held 9 bases outside the gene matches. The CDR3 consists of 17 residues.

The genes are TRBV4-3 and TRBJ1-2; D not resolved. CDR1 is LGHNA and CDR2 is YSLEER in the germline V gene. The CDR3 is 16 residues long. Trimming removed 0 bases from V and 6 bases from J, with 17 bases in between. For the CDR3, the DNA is TGCGCCAGCAGCCAAGAATATTTCGACTCAGGCAATGGCTACACCTTC. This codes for CASSQEYFDSGNGYTF.

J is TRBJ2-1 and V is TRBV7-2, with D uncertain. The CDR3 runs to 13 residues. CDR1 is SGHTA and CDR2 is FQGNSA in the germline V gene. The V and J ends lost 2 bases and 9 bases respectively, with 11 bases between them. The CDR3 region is CASSLHTPGEQFF. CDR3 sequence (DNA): TGTGCCAGCAGCTTACACACGCCGGGTGAGCAGTTCTTC.

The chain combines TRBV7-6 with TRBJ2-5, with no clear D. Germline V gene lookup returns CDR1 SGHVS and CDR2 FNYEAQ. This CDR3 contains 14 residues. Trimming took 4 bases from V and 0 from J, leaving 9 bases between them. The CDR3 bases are TGTGCCAGCAGCTCCCCCTTGTACCAAGAGACCCAGTACTTC. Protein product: CASSSPLYQETQYF.

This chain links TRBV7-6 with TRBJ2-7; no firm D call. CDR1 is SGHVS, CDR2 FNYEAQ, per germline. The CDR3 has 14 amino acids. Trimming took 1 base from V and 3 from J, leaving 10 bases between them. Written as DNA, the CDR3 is TGTGCCAGCAGCTTAGATAGCAGTAGCTACGAGCAGTACTTC. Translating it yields CASSLDSSSYEQYF.

CDR3 nucleotide sequence: TGTGCCAGCTCACCAGGGGGAAGTGGCACTGAAGCTTTCTTT. As protein: CASSPGGSGTEAFF. The chain carries TRBV18 and TRBJ1-1; D may be TRBD1 (5 bases). The CDR3 runs to 14 residues. Germline CDR1 is KGHSH and CDR2 is LQKENI. V was cut by 2 bases and J by 4 bases, with 11 bases left in between.

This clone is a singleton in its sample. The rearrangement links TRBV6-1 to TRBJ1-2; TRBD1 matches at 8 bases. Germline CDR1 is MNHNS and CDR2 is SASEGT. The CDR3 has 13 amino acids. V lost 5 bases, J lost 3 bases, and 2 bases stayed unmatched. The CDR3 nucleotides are TGTGCCAGCAGTCTACAGGGGGACTATGGCTACACCTTC. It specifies CASSLQGDYGYTF.

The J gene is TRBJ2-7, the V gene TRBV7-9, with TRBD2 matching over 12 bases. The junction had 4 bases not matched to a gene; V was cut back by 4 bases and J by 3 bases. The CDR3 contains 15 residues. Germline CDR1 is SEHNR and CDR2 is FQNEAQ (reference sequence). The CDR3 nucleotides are TGTGCCAGCAGCTCCCAACTAGCGGGGGGCTACGAGCAGTACTTC. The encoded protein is CASSSQLAGGYEQYF.

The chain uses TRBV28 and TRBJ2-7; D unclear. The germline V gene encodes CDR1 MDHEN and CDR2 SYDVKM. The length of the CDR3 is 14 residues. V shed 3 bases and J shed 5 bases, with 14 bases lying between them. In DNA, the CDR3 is TGTGCCAGCAGTTTCACGGGCCGTGGTAACGAGCAGTACTTC. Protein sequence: CASSFTGRGNEQYF.

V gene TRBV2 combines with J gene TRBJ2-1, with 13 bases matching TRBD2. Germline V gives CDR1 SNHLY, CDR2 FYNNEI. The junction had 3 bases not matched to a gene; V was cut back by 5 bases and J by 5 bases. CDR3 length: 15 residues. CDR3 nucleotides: TGTGCCAGCAGTTCGACTAGCGGGGGGAACAATGAGCAGTTCTTC. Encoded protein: CASSSTSGGNNEQFF.

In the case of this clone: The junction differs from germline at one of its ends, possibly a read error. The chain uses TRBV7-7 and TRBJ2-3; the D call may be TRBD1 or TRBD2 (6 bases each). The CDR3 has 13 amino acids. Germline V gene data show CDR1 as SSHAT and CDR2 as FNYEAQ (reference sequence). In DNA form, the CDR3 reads TGTGCTAGCAGCTTAGGGGGGCGAGATACGCAGTATTTT. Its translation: CASSLGGRDTQYF.

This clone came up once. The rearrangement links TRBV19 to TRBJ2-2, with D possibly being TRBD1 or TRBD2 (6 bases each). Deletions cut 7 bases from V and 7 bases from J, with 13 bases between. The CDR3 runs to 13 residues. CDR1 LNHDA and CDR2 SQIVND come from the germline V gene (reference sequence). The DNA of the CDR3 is TGTGCCAGTACCCCACAGGGAGGCGGGGAGCTGTTTTTT. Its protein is CASTPQGGGELFF.

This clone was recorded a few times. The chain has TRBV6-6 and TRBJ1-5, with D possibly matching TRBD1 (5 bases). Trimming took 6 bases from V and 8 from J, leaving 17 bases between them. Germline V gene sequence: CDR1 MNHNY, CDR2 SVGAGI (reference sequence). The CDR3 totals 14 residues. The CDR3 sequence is CASSHIRAGEPQHF. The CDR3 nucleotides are TGTGCCAGCAGCCACATCCGGGCGGGGGAGCCCCAGCATTTT.

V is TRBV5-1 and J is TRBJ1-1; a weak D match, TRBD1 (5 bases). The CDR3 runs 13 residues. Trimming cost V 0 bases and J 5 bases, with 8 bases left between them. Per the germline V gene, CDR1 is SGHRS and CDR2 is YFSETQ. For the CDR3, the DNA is TGCGCCAGCAGCTTGGACGGGGGAACTGAAGCTTTCTTT. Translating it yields CASSLDGGTEAFF.

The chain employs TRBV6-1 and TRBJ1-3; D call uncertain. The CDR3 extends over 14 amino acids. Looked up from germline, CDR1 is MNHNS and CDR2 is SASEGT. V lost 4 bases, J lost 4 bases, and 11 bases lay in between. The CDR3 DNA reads TGTGCCAGCAGTGGCCCGGGGAGCGGAAACACCATATATTTT. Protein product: CASSGPGSGNTIYF.

DNA of the CDR3: TGCGCCAGCAGTGACCATGACAGGACCCATAGCAATCAGCCCCAGCATTTT. Its translation: CASSDHDRTHSNQPQHF. This chain connects TRBV10-1 to TRBJ1-5; TRBD1 might be the D (6 bases). There are 17 residues in the CDR3. Trimming left V 3 bases short and J 0 bases short, with 15 bases between. Germline CDR1 and CDR2: WNHNN and SYGVQD (reference sequence).

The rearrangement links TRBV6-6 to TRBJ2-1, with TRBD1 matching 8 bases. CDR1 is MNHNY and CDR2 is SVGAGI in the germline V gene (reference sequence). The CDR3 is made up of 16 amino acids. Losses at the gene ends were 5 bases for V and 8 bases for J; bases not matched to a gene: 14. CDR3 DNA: TGTGCCAGCAGTCGGACAGGGCGGTTAGGTGGGGATGAGCAGTTCTTC. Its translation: CASSRTGRLGGDEQFF.

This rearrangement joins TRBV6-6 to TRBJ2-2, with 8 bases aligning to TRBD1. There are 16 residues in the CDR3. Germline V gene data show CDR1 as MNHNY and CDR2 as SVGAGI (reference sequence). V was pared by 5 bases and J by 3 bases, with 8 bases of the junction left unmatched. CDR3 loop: CASSNLGQDYTGELFF. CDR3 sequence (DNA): TGTGCCAGCAGTAACCTGGGACAGGACTACACCGGGGAGCTGTTTTTT.